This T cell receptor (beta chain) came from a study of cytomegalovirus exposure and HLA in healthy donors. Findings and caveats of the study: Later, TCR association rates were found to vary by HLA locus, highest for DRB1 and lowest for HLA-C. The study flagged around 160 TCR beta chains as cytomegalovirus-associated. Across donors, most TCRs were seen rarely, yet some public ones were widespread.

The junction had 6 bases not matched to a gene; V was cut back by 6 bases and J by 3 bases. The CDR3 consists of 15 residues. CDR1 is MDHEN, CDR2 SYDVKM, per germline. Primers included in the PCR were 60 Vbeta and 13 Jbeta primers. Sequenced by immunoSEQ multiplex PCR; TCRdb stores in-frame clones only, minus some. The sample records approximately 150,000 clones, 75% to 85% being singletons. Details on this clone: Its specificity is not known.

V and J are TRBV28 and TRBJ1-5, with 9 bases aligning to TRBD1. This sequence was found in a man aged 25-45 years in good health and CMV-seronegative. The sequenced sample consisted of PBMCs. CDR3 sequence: CASSPDRGYNQPQHF. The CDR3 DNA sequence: TGTGCCAGCAGCCCGGACAGGGGATACAATCAGCCCCAGCATTTT.